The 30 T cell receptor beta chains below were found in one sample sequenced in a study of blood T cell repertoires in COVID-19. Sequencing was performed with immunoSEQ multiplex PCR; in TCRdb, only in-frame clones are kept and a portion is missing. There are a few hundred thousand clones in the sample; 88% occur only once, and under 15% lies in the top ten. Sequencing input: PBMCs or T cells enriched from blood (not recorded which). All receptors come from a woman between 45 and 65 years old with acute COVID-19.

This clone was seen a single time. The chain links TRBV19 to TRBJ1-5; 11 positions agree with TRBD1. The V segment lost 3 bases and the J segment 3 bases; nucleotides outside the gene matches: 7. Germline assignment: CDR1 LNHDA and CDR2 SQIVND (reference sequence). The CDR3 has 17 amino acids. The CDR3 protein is CASSIGTGGYINQPQHF. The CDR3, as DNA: TGTGCCAGTAGTATCGGGACAGGGGGATATATCAATCAGCCCCAGCATTTT.

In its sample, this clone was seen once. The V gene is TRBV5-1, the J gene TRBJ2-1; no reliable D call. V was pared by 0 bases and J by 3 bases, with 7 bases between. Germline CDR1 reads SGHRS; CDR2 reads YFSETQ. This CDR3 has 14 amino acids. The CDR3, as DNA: TGCGCCAGCAGCTTGGATACTGTCTACAATGAGCAGTTCTTC. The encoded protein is CASSLDTVYNEQFF.

In DNA, the CDR3 is TGTGCCAGCAGCATTAGCGGGAGACGAGAGACCCAGTACTTC. It yields the protein CASSISGRRETQYF. The chain couples TRBV21-1 to TRBJ2-5; whether TRBD2, the table's D call, matches the DNA was not checked. TRBV21-1 constitutes a pseudogene. CDR3 length equals 14 residues.

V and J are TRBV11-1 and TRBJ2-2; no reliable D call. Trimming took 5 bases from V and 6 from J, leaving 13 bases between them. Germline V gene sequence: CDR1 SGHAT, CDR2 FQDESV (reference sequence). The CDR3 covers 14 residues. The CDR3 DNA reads TGTGCCAGCAGCATCGGTGTTGTGTCCGGGGAGCTGTTTTTT. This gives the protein CASSIGVVSGELFF. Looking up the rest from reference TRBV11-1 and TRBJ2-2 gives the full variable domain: EAEVAQSPRYKITEKSQAVAFWCDPISGHATLYWYRQILGQGPELLVQFQDESVVDDSQLPKDRFSAERLKGVDSTLKIQPAELGDSAMYLCASSIGVVSGELFFGEGSRLTVL.

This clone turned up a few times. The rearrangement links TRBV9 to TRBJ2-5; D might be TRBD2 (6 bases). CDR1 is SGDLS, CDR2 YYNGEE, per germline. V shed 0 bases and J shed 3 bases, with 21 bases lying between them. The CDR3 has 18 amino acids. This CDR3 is CASSVGVWSGGKKETQYF. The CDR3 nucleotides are TGTGCCAGCAGCGTAGGGGTTTGGTCTGGCGGGAAGAAAGAGACCCAGTACTTC.

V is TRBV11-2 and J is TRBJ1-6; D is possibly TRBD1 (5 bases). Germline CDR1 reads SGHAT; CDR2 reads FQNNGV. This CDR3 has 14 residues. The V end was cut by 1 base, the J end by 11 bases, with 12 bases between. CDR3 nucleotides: TGTGCCAGCAGCTTAGCACCCCGGGGGACACCCCTCCACTTT. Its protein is CASSLAPRGTPLHF.

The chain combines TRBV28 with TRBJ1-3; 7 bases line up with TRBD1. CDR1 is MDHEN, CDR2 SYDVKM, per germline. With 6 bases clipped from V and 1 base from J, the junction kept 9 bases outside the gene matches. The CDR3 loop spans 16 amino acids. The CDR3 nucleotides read TGTGCCAGCAGCTACAGGGGAATATTTTCTGGAAACACCATATATTTT. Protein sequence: CASSYRGIFSGNTIYF.

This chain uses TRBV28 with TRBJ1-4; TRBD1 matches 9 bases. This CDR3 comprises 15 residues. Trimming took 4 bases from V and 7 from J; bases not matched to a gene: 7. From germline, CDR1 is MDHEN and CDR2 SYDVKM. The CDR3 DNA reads TGTGCCAGCAGTTCCCCTGGGACAGGGAGTGAAAAACTGTTTTTT. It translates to CASSSPGTGSEKLFF.

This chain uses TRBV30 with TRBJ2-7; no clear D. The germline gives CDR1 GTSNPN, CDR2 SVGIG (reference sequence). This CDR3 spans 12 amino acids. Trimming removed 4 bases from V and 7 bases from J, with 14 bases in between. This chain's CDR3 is CAWMGLNREQYF. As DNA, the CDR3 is TGTGCCTGGATGGGCCTCAACCGAGAGCAGTACTTC.

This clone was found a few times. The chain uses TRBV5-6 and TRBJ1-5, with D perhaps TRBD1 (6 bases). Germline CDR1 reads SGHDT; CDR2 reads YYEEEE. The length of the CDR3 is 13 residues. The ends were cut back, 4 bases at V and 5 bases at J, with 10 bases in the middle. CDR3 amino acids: CASSGTPHQPQHF. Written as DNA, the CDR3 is TGTGCCAGCAGCGGGACACCTCATCAGCCCCAGCATTTT.

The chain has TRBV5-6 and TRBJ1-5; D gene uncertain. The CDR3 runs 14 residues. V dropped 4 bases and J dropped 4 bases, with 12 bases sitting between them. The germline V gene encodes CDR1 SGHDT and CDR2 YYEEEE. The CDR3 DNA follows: TGTGCCAGCAGCCGAGGTCTTGGTAATCAGCCCCAGCATTTT. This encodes CASSRGLGNQPQHF.

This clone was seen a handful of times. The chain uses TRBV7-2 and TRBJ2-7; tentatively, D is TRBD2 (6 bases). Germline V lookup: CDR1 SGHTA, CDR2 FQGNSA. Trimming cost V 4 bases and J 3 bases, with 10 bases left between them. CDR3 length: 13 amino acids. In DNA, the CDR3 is TGTGCCAGCAGCTCGGGACTCCTCTACGAGCAGTACTTC. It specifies CASSSGLLYEQYF.

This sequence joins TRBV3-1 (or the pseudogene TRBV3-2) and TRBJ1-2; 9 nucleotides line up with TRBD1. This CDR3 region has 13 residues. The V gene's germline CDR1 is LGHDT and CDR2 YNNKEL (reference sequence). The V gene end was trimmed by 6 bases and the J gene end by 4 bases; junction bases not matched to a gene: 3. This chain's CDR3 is CASRRQGGYGYTF. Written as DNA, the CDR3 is TGTGCCAGCAGACGACAGGGGGGCTATGGCTACACCTTC.

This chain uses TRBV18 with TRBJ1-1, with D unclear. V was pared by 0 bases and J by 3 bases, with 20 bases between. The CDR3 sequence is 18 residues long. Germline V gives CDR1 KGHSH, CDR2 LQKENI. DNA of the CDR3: TGTGCCAGCTCACCACCGTCACGGCGGGGTCGTGGATACACTGAAGCTTTCTTT. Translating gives CASSPPSRRGRGYTEAFF.

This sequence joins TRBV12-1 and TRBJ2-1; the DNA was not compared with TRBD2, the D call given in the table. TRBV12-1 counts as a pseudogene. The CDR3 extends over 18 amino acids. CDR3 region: CASSSDWWRAGSYNEQFF. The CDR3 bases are TGTGCCAGCAGCTCCGATTGGTGGCGGGCGGGCTCCTACAATGAGCAGTTCTTC.

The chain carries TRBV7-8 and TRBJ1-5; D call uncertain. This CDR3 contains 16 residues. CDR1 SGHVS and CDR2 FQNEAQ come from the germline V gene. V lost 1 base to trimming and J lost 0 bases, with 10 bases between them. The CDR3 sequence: CASSLVRVYSNQPQHF. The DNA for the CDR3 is TGTGCCAGCAGCTTAGTTCGGGTTTATAGCAATCAGCCCCAGCATTTT.

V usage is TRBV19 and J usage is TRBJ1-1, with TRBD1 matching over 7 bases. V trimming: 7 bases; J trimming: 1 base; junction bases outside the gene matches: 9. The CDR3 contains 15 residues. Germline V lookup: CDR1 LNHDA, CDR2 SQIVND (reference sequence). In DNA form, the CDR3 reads TGTGCCAGTACCCCCGACAGGGTGGGGAACACTGAAGCTTTCTTT. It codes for CASTPDRVGNTEAFF. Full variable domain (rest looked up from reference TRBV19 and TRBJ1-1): DGGITQSPKYLFRKEGQNVTLSCEQNLNHDAMYWYRQDPGQGLRLIYYSQIVNDFQKGDIAEGYSVSREKKESFPLTVTSAQKNPTAFYLCASTPDRVGNTEAFFGQGTRLTVV.

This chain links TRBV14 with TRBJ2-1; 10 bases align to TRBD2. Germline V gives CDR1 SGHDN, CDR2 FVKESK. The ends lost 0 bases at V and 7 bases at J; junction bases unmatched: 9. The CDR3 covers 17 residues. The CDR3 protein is CASSQDARLAGVNEQFF. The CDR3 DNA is TGTGCCAGCAGCCAAGATGCGCGCCTAGCGGGAGTGAATGAGCAGTTCTTC.

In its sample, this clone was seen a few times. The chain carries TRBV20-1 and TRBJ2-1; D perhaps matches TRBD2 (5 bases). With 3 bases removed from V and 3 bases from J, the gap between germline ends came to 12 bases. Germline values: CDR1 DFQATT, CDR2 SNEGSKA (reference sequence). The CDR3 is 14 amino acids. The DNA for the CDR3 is TGCAGTGCTAGTCTGCAGAGCGGCTACAATGAGCAGTTCTTC. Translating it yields CSASLQSGYNEQFF.

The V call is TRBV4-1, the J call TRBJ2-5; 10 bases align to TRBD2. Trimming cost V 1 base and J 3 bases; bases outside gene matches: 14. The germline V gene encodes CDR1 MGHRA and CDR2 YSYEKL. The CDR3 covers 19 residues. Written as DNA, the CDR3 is TGCGCCAGCAGCCAAGGTAGGCTAGCGGGAGCTGATACGAAAGAGACCCAGTACTTC. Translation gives CASSQGRLAGADTKETQYF.

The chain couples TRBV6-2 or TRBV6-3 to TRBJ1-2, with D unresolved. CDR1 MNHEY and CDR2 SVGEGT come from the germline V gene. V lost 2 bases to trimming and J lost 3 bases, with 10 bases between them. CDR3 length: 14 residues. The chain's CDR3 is CASSYGHFDYGYTF. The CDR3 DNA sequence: TGTGCCAGCAGTTACGGGCACTTCGACTATGGCTACACCTTC.

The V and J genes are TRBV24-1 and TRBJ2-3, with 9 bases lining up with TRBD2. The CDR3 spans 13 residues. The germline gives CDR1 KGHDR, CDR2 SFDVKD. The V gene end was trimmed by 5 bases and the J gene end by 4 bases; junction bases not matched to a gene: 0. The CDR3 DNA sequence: TGTGCCACCAGTGGGACTAGCGCAGATACGCAGTATTTT. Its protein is CATSGTSADTQYF.

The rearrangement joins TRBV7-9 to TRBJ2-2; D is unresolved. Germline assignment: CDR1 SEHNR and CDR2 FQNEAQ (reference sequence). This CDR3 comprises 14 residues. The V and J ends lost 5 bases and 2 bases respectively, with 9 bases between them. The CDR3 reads CASSPTENTGELFF. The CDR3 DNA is TGTGCCAGCAGCCCTACAGAAAACACCGGGGAGCTGTTTTTT. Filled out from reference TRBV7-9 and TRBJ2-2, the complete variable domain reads DTGVSQNPRHKITKRGQNVTFRCDPISEHNRLYWYRQTLGQGPEFLTYFQNEAQLEKSRLLSDRFSAERPKGSFSTLEIQRTEQGDSAMYLCASSPTENTGELFFGEGSRLTVL.

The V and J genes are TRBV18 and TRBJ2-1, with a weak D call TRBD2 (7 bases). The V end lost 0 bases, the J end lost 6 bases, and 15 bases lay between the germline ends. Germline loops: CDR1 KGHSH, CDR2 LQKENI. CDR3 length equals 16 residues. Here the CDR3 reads CASSPPGAGVVNEQFF. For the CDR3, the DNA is TGTGCCAGCTCACCACCGGGGGCGGGAGTGGTCAATGAGCAGTTCTTC.

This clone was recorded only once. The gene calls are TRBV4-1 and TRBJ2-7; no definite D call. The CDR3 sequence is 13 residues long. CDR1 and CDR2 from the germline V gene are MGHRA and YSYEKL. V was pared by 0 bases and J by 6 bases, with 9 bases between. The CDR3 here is CASSQDVRVEQYF. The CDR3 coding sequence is TGCGCCAGCAGCCAAGACGTCCGAGTCGAGCAGTACTTC.

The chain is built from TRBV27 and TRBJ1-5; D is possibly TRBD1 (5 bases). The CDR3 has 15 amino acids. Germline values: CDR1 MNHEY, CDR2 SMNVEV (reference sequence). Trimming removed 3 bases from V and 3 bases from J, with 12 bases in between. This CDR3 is CASSFWGGDNQPQHF. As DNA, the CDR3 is TGTGCCAGCAGTTTTTGGGGAGGGGACAATCAGCCCCAGCATTTT.

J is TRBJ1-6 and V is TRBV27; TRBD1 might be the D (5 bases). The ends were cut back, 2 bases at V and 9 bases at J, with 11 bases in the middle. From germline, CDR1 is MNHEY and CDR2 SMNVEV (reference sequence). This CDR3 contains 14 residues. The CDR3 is CASSLGGAGSPLHF. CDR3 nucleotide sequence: TGTGCCAGCAGTTTAGGAGGGGCCGGTTCACCCCTCCACTTT.

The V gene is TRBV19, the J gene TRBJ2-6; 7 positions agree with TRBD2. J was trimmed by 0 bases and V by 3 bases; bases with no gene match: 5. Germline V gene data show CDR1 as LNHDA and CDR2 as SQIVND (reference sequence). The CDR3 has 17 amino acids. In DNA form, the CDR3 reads TGTGCCAGTAGTATGGTACGGGGGGACTCTGGGGCCAACGTCCTGACTTTC. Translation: CASSMVRGDSGANVLTF. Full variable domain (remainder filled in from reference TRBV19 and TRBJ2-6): DGGITQSPKYLFRKEGQNVTLSCEQNLNHDAMYWYRQDPGQGLRLIYYSQIVNDFQKGDIAEGYSVSREKKESFPLTVTSAQKNPTAFYLCASSMVRGDSGANVLTFGAGSRLTVL.

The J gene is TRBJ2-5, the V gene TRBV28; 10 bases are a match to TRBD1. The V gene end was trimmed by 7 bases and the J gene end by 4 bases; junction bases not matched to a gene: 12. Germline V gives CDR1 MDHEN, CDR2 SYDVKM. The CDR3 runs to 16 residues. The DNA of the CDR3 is TGTGCCAGCAACAACCAGGGACAGGGGCTTTCAGAGACCCAGTACTTC. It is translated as CASNNQGQGLSETQYF.

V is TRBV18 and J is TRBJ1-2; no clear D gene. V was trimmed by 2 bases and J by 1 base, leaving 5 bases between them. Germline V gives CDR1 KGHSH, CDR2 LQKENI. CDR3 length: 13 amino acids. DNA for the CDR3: TGTGCCAGCTCACCAACGAGTAACTATGGCTACACCTTC. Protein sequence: CASSPTSNYGYTF.